Below, one TCR beta chain is given with its context. Antigen specificity is unknown. The data are from a study of shared clonotypes between healthy human individuals. Whole-study findings and limits: Few donors restricted represented genetic and exposure-history diversity. Clonotypes shared by all four sorted-subset donors had higher generation probabilities than non-shared clonotypes. Exclusively blood specimens were collected; tissue repertoires likely differ. Estimated richness values were generally larger in naive subsets than in memory subsets.

Germline CDR1 SGHNT, CDR2 YYREEE (reference sequence). Trimming cost V 0 bases and J 6 bases, with 23 bases left between them. This CDR3 is 18 amino acids long. Produced via immunoSEQ multiplex PCR; TCRdb's table is partial and in-frame only. The repertoire holds roughly 1 million clones, under 80% seen once, with 1.4% in the top ten. This TCR was sampled from a young man in good health. The chain combines TRBV5-4 with TRBJ2-3, with D possibly matching TRBD2 (7 bases). The sample consisted of memory CD4+ T cells sorted from blood. The subset: CD45RA-negative fraction. The CDR3 nucleotides read TGTGCCAGCAGCTTGGACGGCCCCGGACTAGGGGGATTTGATACGCAGTATTTT. Its translation: CASSLDGPGLGGFDTQYF.